Presented here are 16 T cell receptor beta chains from one specimen sequenced in a study of CD8 T cells in Susac syndrome. RNA, at about 0.45 to 1 ug, was reverse transcribed with random hexamers. TCRdb independently ran MiXCR on the immunoSEQ multiplex PCR reads; one entry per CDR3 protein. The repertoire includes 170,000 or so distinct CDR3 sequences, 85% to 95% of them detected once, and 0.099% sits in the top ten. Sequenced input: CD4+ T cells from PBMCs. The receptors were sampled from a human donor with Susac syndrome.

This chain connects TRBV20-1 to TRBJ1-6; weak D call: TRBD1 (6 bases). CDR1 and CDR2 from the germline V gene are DFQATT and SNEGSKA (reference sequence). The V gene lost 0 bases and the J gene lost 0 bases, with 15 bases spanning the gap. The CDR3 is 18 residues long. CDR3 protein: CSARDGEGGSSYNSPLHF. CDR3 DNA: TGCAGTGCTAGAGATGGGGAGGGGGGAAGCTCCTATAATTCACCCCTCCACTTT.

This sequence joins TRBV10-3 and TRBJ1-1, with 7 nucleotides matching TRBD1. The germline gives CDR1 ENHRY, CDR2 SYGVKD. The CDR3 consists of 14 residues. Trimming cost V 10 bases and J 6 bases; bases outside gene matches: 14. This CDR3 is CATTTRTGNPEAFF. The CDR3 region has the DNA TGTGCCACCACGACGAGGACAGGAAACCCTGAAGCTTTCTTT.

The J gene is TRBJ2-3, the V gene TRBV29-1, with 7 bases lining up with TRBD2. Germline trimming cut 4 bases from V and 2 bases from J; bases unmatched to any gene: 6. There are 14 residues in the CDR3. Germline V gene lookup returns CDR1 SQVTM and CDR2 ANQGSEA. CDR3 sequence: CSVVLGTTTDTQYF. Written as DNA, the CDR3 is TGCAGCGTTGTTCTTGGGACTACCACAGATACGCAGTATTTT.

The V and J genes are TRBV20-1 and TRBJ2-3; 9 bases align to TRBD2. The ends lost 3 bases at V and 5 bases at J; junction bases unmatched: 6. CDR1 DFQATT and CDR2 SNEGSKA come from the germline V gene (reference sequence). The CDR3 has 14 residues. The DNA of the CDR3 is TGCAGTGCTAGCCTAGCGGGGCTTTTAGATACGCAGTATTTT. Protein: CSASLAGLLDTQYF.

This chain links TRBV14 with TRBJ2-5; D remains ambiguous. The germline CDR1 and CDR2 sequences are SGHDN and FVKESK. The CDR3 length is 15 residues. Trimming removed 2 bases from V and 1 base from J, with 11 bases in between. The CDR3 sequence is CASSQSAAFQETQYF. In DNA, the CDR3 is TGTGCCAGCAGCCAATCCGCCGCCTTCCAAGAGACCCAGTACTTC.

The chain combines TRBV5-4 with TRBJ2-7, with D uncertain. V shed 1 base and J shed 0 bases, with 8 bases lying between them. This CDR3 has 14 residues. Germline-derived CDR1 and CDR2 are SGHNT and YYREEE (reference sequence). CDR3 amino acids: CASSLSHSSYEQYF. The CDR3 DNA follows: TGTGCCAGCAGCTTGTCCCACTCCTCCTACGAGCAGTACTTC.

The CDR3: CASKRSGGADEQFF. In nucleotides, the CDR3 is TGCGCCAGCAAACGGAGCGGGGGGGCTGATGAGCAGTTCTTC. This chain links TRBV5-1 with TRBJ2-1, with TRBD2 identical over 10 bases. The V gene's germline CDR1 is SGHRS and CDR2 YFSETQ. This CDR3 comprises 14 residues. V lost 6 bases and J lost 8; bases outside the gene matches: 8.

The chain is built from TRBV7-9 and TRBJ2-7; the D is unclear. Trimming shortened V by 5 bases and J by 5 bases, and 7 bases separated the two germline ends. The CDR3 consists of 11 residues. CDR1 and CDR2 from the germline V gene are SEHNR and FQNEAQ (reference sequence). DNA of the CDR3: TGTGCCAGCAGCCGAGAGCACGAGCAGTACTTC. This codes for CASSREHEQYF.

V and J are TRBV12-3 or TRBV12-4 and TRBJ2-1, with D tentatively TRBD1 or TRBD2 (5 bases each). The CDR3 is 12 amino acids. V gave up 8 bases and J gave up 5 bases, with 10 bases separating them. CDR3 protein: CASGTTNNEQFF. As DNA, the CDR3 is TGTGCCAGCGGGACCACTAACAATGAGCAGTTCTTC.

CDR3 nucleotides: TGTGCCAGCAGCTTTGGGACAGATCTAGCCAAAAACATTCAGTACTTC. It encodes CASSFGTDLAKNIQYF. The rearrangement uses TRBV5-6 and TRBJ2-4, with 7 bases matching TRBD1. Germline V gives CDR1 SGHDT, CDR2 YYEEEE. The CDR3 spans 16 residues. V lost 2 bases to trimming and J lost 0 bases; unmatched junction nucleotides: 5.

The chain links TRBV11-2 to TRBJ1-1; 7 bases line up with TRBD1. The CDR3 is 15 amino acids. Per the germline V gene, CDR1 is SGHAT and CDR2 is FQNNGV. The V and J ends lost 4 bases and 0 bases, in that order; junction bases with no gene match: 5. CDR3 residues: CASSYSGTVNTEAFF. The CDR3 nucleotides read TGTGCCAGCAGCTACTCCGGGACAGTGAACACTGAAGCTTTCTTT.

As DNA, the CDR3 is TGTGCCTGGAGTGTAGTCCAGAAGGCTCCTGGCTACACCTTC. Translating gives CAWSVVQKAPGYTF. The rearrangement links TRBV30 to TRBJ1-2; D is unclear. Deletions cut 0 bases from V and 7 bases from J, with 15 bases between. From germline, CDR1 is GTSNPN and CDR2 SVGIG (reference sequence). This CDR3 is built from 14 residues.

The genes are TRBV27 and TRBJ1-6, with TRBD1 as a possible D gene (6 bases). The ends were cut back, 4 bases at V and 10 bases at J, with 8 bases in the middle. Germline CDR1 MNHEY, CDR2 SMNVEV (reference sequence). This CDR3 is 12 amino acids long. The CDR3 is CASSYRESPLHF. In nucleotides, the CDR3 is TGTGCCAGCAGTTACAGGGAATCACCCCTCCACTTT.

The rearrangement uses TRBV12-3 or TRBV12-4 and TRBJ1-1; 8 bases align to TRBD1. The V gene end was trimmed by 5 bases and the J gene end by 5 bases; junction bases not matched to a gene: 13. The CDR3 has 16 residues. CDR3 sequence: CASSTHKDRVGTEAFF. CDR3 sequence (DNA): TGTGCCAGCAGTACTCACAAGGACAGGGTAGGGACTGAAGCTTTCTTT.

The rearrangement joins TRBV7-2 to TRBJ1-1; TRBD1 matches 9 bases. The germline CDR1 and CDR2 sequences are SGHTA and FQGNSA. This CDR3 region has 15 residues. V was clipped by 5 bases and J by 9 bases; unmatched bases: 13. The CDR3 here is CASSVVQGALAKAFF. DNA for the CDR3: TGTGCCAGCAGCGTAGTACAGGGGGCGTTGGCAAAAGCTTTCTTT.

The chain employs TRBV3-1 and TRBJ2-5; the D is unclear. This CDR3 has 17 amino acids. The V and J ends lost 0 bases and 5 bases respectively, with 19 bases between them. The germline gives CDR1 LGHDT, CDR2 YNNKEL (reference sequence). The CDR3 region is CASSQDRMVPPRETQYF. The CDR3 DNA follows: TGTGCCAGCAGCCAAGATAGAATGGTGCCCCCTAGGGAGACCCAGTACTTC.